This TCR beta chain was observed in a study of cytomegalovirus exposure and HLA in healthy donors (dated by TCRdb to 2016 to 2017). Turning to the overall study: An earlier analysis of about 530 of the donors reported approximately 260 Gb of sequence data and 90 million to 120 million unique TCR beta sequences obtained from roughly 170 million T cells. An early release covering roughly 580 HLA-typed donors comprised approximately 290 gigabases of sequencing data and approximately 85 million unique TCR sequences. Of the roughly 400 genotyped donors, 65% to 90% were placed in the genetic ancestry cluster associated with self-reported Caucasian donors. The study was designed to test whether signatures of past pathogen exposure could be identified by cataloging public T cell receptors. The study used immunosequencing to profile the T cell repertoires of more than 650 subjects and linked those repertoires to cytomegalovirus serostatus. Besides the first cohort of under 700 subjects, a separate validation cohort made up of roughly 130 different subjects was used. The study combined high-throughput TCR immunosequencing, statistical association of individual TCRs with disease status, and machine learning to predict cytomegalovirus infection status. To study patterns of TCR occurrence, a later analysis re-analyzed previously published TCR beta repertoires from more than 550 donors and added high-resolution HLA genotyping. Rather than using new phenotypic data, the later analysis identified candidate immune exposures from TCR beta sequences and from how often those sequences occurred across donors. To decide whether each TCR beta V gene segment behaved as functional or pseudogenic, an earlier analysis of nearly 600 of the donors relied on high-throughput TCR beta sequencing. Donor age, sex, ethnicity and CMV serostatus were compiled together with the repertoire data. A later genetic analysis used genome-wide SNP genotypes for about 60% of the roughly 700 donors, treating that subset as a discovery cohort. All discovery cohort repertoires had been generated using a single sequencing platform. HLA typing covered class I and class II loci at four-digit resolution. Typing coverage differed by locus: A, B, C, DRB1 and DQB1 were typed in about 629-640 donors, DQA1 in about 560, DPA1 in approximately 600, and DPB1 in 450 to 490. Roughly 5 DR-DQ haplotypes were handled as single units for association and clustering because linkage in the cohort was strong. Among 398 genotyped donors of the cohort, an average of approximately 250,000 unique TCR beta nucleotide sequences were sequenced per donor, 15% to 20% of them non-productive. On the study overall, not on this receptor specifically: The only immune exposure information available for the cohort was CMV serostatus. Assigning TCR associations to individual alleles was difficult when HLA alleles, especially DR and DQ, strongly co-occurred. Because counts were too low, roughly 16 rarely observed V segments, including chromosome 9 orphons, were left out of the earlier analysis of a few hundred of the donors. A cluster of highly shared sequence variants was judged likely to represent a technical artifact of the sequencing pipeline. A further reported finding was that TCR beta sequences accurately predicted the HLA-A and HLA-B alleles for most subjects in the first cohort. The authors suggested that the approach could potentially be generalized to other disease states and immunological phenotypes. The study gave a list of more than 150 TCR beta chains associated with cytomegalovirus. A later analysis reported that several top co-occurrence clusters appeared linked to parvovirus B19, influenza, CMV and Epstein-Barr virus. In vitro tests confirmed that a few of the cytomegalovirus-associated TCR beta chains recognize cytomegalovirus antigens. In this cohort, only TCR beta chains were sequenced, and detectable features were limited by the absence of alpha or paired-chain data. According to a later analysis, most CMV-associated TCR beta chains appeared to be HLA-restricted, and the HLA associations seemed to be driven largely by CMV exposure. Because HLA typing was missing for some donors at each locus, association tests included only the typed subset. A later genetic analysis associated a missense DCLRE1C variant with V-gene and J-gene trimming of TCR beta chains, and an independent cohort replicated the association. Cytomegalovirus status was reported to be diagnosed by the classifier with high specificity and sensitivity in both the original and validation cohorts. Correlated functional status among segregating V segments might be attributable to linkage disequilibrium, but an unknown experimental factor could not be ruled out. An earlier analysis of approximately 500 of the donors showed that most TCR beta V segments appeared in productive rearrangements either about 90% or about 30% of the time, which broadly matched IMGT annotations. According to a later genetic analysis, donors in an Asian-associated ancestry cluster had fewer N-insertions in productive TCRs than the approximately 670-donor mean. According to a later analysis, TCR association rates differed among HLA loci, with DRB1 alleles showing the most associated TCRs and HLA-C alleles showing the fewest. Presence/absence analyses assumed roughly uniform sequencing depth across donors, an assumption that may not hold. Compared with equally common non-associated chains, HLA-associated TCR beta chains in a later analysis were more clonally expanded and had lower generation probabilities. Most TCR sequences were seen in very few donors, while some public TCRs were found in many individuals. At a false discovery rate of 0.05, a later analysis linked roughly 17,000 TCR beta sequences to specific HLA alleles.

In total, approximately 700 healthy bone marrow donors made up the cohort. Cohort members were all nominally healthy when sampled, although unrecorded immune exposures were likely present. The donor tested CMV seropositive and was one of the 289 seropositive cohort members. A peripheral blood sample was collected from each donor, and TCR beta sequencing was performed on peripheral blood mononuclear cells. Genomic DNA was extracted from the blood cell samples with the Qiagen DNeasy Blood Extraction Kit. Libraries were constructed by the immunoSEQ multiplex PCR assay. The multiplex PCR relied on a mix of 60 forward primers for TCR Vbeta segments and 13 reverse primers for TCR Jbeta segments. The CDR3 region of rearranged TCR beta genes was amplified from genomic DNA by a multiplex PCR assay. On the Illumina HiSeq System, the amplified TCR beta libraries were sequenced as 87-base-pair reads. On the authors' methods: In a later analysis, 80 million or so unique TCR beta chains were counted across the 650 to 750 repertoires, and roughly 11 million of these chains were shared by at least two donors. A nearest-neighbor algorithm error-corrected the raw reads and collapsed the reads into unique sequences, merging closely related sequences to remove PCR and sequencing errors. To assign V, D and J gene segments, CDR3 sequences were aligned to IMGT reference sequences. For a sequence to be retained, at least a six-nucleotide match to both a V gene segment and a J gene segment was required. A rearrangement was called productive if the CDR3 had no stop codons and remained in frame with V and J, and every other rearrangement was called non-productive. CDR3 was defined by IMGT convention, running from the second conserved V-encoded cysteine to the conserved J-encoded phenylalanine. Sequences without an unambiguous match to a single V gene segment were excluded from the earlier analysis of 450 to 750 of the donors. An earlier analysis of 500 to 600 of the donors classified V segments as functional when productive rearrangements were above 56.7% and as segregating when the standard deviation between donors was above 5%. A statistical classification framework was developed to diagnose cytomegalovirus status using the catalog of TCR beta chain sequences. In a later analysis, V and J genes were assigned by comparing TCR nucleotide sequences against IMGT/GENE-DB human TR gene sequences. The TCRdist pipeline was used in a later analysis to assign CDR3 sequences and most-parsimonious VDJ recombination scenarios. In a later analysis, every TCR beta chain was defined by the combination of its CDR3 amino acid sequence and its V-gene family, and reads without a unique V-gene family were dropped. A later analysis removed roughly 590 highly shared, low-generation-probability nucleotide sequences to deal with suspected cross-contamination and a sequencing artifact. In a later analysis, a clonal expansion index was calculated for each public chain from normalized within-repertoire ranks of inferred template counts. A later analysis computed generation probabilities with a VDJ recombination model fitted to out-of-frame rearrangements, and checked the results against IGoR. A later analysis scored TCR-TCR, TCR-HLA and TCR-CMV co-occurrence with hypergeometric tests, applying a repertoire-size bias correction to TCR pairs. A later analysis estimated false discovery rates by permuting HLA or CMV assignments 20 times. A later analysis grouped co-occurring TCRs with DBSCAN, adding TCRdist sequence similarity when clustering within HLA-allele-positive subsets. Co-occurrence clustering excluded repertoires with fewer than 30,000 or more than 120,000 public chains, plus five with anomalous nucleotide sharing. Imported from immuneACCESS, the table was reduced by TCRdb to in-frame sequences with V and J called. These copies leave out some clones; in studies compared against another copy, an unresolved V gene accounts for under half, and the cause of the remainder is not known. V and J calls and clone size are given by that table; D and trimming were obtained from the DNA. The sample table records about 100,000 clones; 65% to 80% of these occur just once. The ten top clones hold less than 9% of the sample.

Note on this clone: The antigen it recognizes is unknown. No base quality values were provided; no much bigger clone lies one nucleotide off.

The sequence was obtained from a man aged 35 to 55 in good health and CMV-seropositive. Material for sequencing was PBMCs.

DNA sequence: TGCGCCAGCAGCTTGGCCAGAACAAACACTGAAGCTTTCTTT. This gives the protein CASSLARTNTEAFF. Rearrangement joined TRBV5-1 to TRBJ1-1; too little of a D gene remains to name it. There are 14 amino acids in the CDR3, from cysteine to phenylalanine inclusive. The read is trimmed to its CDR3 DNA, 42 bases read in frame from base 1. Based on the germline V gene, the CDR1 and CDR2 sequences are SGHRS and YFSETQ. Trimming at the junction amounts to 0 bases on V and 2 bases on J, and the germline ends lie 8 bases apart.